The 23 T cell receptor beta chains listed next were all sequenced from one sample in a study of blood T cell repertoires in COVID-19. Sequenced by immunoSEQ multiplex PCR; TCRdb stores in-frame clones only, minus some. This table holds fewer than 250,000 clones, approximately 84% found once. Source material: PBMCs or T cells enriched from blood (not recorded which). These receptors all come from a woman in her thirties who had recovered from COVID-19.

This chain links TRBV18 with TRBJ2-1, with 8 bases fitting TRBD2. The CDR3 runs to 17 residues. The junction had 6 bases not matched to a gene; V was cut back by 2 bases and J by 0 bases. In germline, CDR1 is KGHSH, CDR2 LQKENI. CDR3 loop: CASSPVLAGSSYNEQFF. CDR3 bases: TGTGCCAGCTCACCAGTTTTAGCGGGGAGCTCCTACAATGAGCAGTTCTTC.

As for this clone: Within the sample, other DNA sequences also encode this same CDR3. This rearrangement joins TRBV19 to TRBJ1-5; 10 nucleotides align to TRBD1. Trimming at V came to 6 bases and at J to 4 bases, leaving 3 bases not matched to a gene. Germline values: CDR1 LNHDA, CDR2 SQIVND (reference sequence). The CDR3 consists of 14 residues. The chain's CDR3 is CASSRDRGNQPQHF. CDR3 coding DNA: TGTGCCAGTAGCCGGGACAGGGGTAATCAGCCCCAGCATTTT.

The chain has TRBV4-2 and TRBJ1-5, with 9 bases that match TRBD1. The CDR3 is 18 residues long. CDR1 and CDR2 from the germline V gene are LGHNA and YNFKEQ. V trimming: 3 bases; J trimming: 0 bases; junction bases outside the gene matches: 9. The CDR3: CASSQFRTGAGSNQPQHF. The CDR3 coding sequence is TGTGCCAGCAGCCAGTTCCGGACAGGGGCTGGTAGCAATCAGCCCCAGCATTTT.

The chain links TRBV7-6 to TRBJ2-1; 7 nucleotides agree with TRBD2. Germline V gives CDR1 SGHVS, CDR2 FNYEAQ. V was clipped by 2 bases and J by 6 bases; unmatched bases: 7. The CDR3 length is 15 residues. CDR3 DNA sequence: TGTGCCAGCAGCTTACGGGAGGCGGGCAGCAATGAGCAGTTCTTC. Its protein is CASSLREAGSNEQFF.

The genes are TRBV6-5 and TRBJ1-1; TRBD1 matches at 9 bases. V lost 2 bases, J lost 4 bases, and 5 bases stayed unmatched. The V gene's germline CDR1 is MNHEY and CDR2 SVGAGI. There are 15 residues in the CDR3. In DNA, the CDR3 is TGTGCCAGCAGTTACAACAGGGGGCCGACCACTGAAGCTTTCTTT. Its translation: CASSYNRGPTTEAFF.

The genes are TRBV27 and TRBJ1-1; no definite D call. V was trimmed by 0 bases and J by 7 bases, leaving 12 bases between them. The CDR3 is 14 residues long. The germline V gene encodes CDR1 MNHEY and CDR2 SMNVEV (reference sequence). The chain's CDR3 is CASSLSAGSNEAFF. CDR3 DNA sequence: TGTGCCAGCAGTTTATCCGCCGGGTCAAATGAAGCTTTCTTT.

The rearrangement joins TRBV4-1 to TRBJ2-1; TRBD1 aligns across 7 bases. Losses at the gene ends were 0 bases for V and 7 bases for J; bases not matched to a gene: 6. The length of the CDR3 is 15 residues. Germline V gene data show CDR1 as MGHRA and CDR2 as YSYEKL. The CDR3 coding sequence is TGCGCCAGCAGCCAAGATCCGGGACAGCTAAATGAGCAGTTCTTC. Translation gives CASSQDPGQLNEQFF.

The chain carries TRBV11-2 and TRBJ2-7; TRBD2 matches 12 bases. Germline V lookup: CDR1 SGHAT, CDR2 FQNNGV. With 9 bases clipped from V and 1 base from J, the junction kept 4 bases outside the gene matches. The CDR3 runs to 14 residues. The CDR3 spells CASKTSGGSYEQYV. The DNA for the CDR3 is TGTGCCAGTAAGACTAGCGGGGGTTCCTACGAGCAGTACGTC.

Of note for this clone: The same CDR3 is also encoded by other DNA sequences in this sample. The rearrangement uses TRBV18 and TRBJ1-1; 9 bases line up with TRBD1. Germline V gene lookup returns CDR1 KGHSH and CDR2 LQKENI. J gave up 1 base and V 3 bases, and 0 bases lay outside the gene matches. This CDR3 is built from 14 residues. The CDR3 reads CASSPDRGNTEAFF. CDR3 coding DNA: TGTGCCAGCTCACCGGACAGGGGGAACACTGAAGCTTTCTTT.

The chain uses TRBV5-1 and TRBJ2-3; 7 bases map to TRBD2. The CDR3 consists of 17 residues. V gave up 0 bases and J gave up 5 bases; unmatched junction bases: 12. CDR1 and CDR2 from the germline V gene are SGHRS and YFSETQ. The CDR3 sequence is CASSLDGGGPLGDTQYF. The CDR3 DNA reads as TGCGCCAGCAGCTTGGATGGGGGAGGGCCTCTTGGAGATACGCAGTATTTT.

This clone is a singleton in its sample. Other DNA variants within this sample encode the same CDR3. The rearrangement joins TRBV6-5 to TRBJ1-1, with 7 bases aligning to TRBD1. The CDR3 totals 14 residues. J was trimmed by 1 base and V by 3 bases; bases with no gene match: 2. Looked up from germline, CDR1 is MNHEY and CDR2 is SVGAGI. CDR3 in amino acids: CASSYRTGNTEAFF. CDR3 in DNA: TGTGCCAGCAGTTATCGGACAGGGAACACTGAAGCTTTCTTT.

The chain couples TRBV7-2 to TRBJ2-7; the match to TRBD2 covers 8 bases. Germline CDR1 and CDR2: SGHTA and FQGNSA. V lost 2 bases and J lost 6; bases outside the gene matches: 6. This CDR3 region has 14 residues. CDR3 in DNA: TGTGCCAGCAGCTTATCGCGGGGGGCTCGCGAGCAGTACGTC. Translated, it gives CASSLSRGAREQYV.

This chain uses TRBV10-2 with TRBJ2-5, with 9 bases that match TRBD2. Looked up from germline, CDR1 is WSHSY and CDR2 is SAAADI. V lost 7 bases to trimming and J lost 3 bases; unmatched junction nucleotides: 6. This CDR3 has 14 residues. The CDR3 region has the DNA TGCGCCAGCACCGGACTAGCGACTGAAGAGACCCAGTACTTC. It codes for CASTGLATEETQYF.

This clone was seen only once. J is TRBJ2-7 and V is TRBV13; 9 bases fit TRBD1. V dropped 0 bases and J dropped 1; count of bases not matched to a gene: 1. This CDR3 spans 15 amino acids. Per germline, CDR1 PRHDT and CDR2 FYEKMQ (reference sequence). CDR3 DNA sequence: TGTGCCAGCAGCTTAGGGGACAGGGGTTCCTACGAGCAGTACTTC. The encoded protein is CASSLGDRGSYEQYF.

This clone was observed once. The rearrangement uses TRBV13 and TRBJ2-6, with D possibly TRBD2 on 5 matching bases. Germline V gene sequence: CDR1 PRHDT, CDR2 FYEKMQ (reference sequence). Trimming cost V 4 bases and J 0 bases, with 16 bases left between them. The CDR3 runs 18 residues. The CDR3 protein is CASSSPTAVPSGANVLTF. The CDR3, as DNA: TGTGCCAGCAGCTCTCCTACAGCGGTACCCTCTGGGGCCAACGTCCTGACTTTC. The full variable domain, with the rest looked up from reference TRBV13 and TRBJ2-6, is AAGVIQSPRHLIKEKRETATLKCYPIPRHDTVYWYQQGPGQDPQFLISFYEKMQSDKGSIPDRFSAQQFSDYHSELNMSSLELGDSALYFCASSSPTAVPSGANVLTFGAGSRLTVL.

J is TRBJ2-7 and V is TRBV28, with D hard to call. The V and J ends lost 4 bases and 6 bases respectively, with 10 bases between them. Germline values: CDR1 MDHEN, CDR2 SYDVKM. The CDR3 covers 12 residues. The CDR3 here is CASSSPPFEQYF. The CDR3 DNA is TGTGCCAGCAGTTCCCCCCCATTCGAGCAGTACTTC.

This chain joins TRBV12-2 and TRBJ2-5; the table gives TRBD2 as D, unverified against the DNA. TRBV12-2 is given as a pseudogene. This CDR3 comprises 19 residues. CDR3 residues: CASRLRMRGLAGEAGTQYF. CDR3 bases: TGTGCAAGTCGCTTACGGATGCGTGGGCTAGCGGGAGAAGCCGGGACCCAGTACTTC.

The chain combines TRBV5-1 with TRBJ1-1, with TRBD1 matching over 7 bases. CDR3 length: 14 residues. J gave up 10 bases and V 4 bases, and 13 bases lay outside the gene matches. Germline CDR1 reads SGHRS; CDR2 reads YFSETQ. The CDR3 nucleotides read TGCGCCAGCAGCCTTCGACAGGGTTTAAGCGGAGCTTTCTTT. Its protein product is CASSLRQGLSGAFF.

Only a few counts were recorded for this clone. The V gene is TRBV19, the J gene TRBJ2-7; D might be TRBD2 (6 bases). Trimming shortened V by 5 bases and J by 5 bases, and 19 bases separated the two germline ends. CDR1 LNHDA and CDR2 SQIVND come from the germline V gene (reference sequence). The length of the CDR3 is 15 residues. The CDR3 sequence: CASSATGGRSDEQYF. The CDR3 region has the DNA TGTGCCAGTAGTGCCACCGGAGGGCGGTCGGACGAGCAGTACTTC. Based on the CDR3 plus reference TRBV19 and TRBJ2-7, the full variable domain is DGGITQSPKYLFRKEGQNVTLSCEQNLNHDAMYWYRQDPGQGLRLIYYSQIVNDFQKGDIAEGYSVSREKKESFPLTVTSAQKNPTAFYLCASSATGGRSDEQYFGPGTRLTVT.

This clone was detected a few times. The chain recombines TRBV7-2 with TRBJ2-2, with D tentatively TRBD2 (7 bases). This CDR3 contains 17 residues. Germline-derived CDR1 and CDR2 are SGHTA and FQGNSA. Trimming stripped 4 bases from V and 1 base from J, with 16 bases between. The CDR3 loop is CASSSDTGRGNTGELFF. CDR3 DNA: TGTGCCAGCAGCTCAGATACAGGGAGGGGGAACACCGGGGAGCTGTTTTTT.

This clone showed up just a few times. The chain is built from TRBV30 and TRBJ1-3; D gene unclear. Between the trimmed V and J ends, which lost 4 bases and 8 bases, there was a span of 3 bases. The CDR3 is made up of 9 amino acids. CDR1 and CDR2 from the germline V gene are GTSNPN and SVGIG (reference sequence). The CDR3 DNA reads as TGTGCCTGGATAGACACCATATATTTT. Its translation is CAWIDTIYF.

J is TRBJ2-7 and V is TRBV2, with 13 bases identical to TRBD2. This CDR3 spans 15 amino acids. J lost 3 bases, V lost 1 base, and 0 bases had no gene match. The germline V gene has CDR1 SNHLY and CDR2 FYNNEI. CDR3 loop: CASSEGTSGSYEQYF. The CDR3, as DNA: TGTGCCAGCAGTGAAGGGACTAGCGGGAGCTACGAGCAGTACTTC. Based on the CDR3 plus reference TRBV2 and TRBJ2-7, the full variable domain is EPEVTQTPSHQVTQMGQEVILRCVPISNHLYFYWYRQILGQKVEFLVSFYNNEISEKSEIFDDQFSVERPDGSNFTLKIRSTKLEDSAMYFCASSEGTSGSYEQYFGPGTRLTVT.

The chain is built from TRBV5-1 and TRBJ2-4; weak D call: TRBD2 (6 bases). Germline V gives CDR1 SGHRS, CDR2 YFSETQ. Trimming left V 3 bases short and J 0 bases short, with 13 bases between. CDR3 length: 16 amino acids. CDR3 DNA sequence: TGCGCCAGCAGCTCGGGACTGGAATTAGCCAAAAACATTCAGTACTTC. Protein product: CASSSGLELAKNIQYF.